This T cell receptor beta chain is drawn from a study of T cell responses to AZD1222 COVID-19 vaccine. Trimming pared 11 bases from V and 3 bases from J, leaving 16 bases between. This CDR3 has 14 residues. Germline loops: CDR1 MNHEY, CDR2 SVGAGI. Libraries were prepared by immunoSEQ multiplex PCR; TCRdb keeps only in-frame clonotypes and omits some of them. The sample records approximately 100,000 clones, 85% to 90% being singletons. The sequence was collected from an adult in good health. The sequencing here drew on peripheral blood, taken on day 0 of AZD1222 vaccination. This chain uses TRBV6-5 with TRBJ2-2, with D perhaps matching TRBD1 (5 bases). CDR3: CAVTNTGHTGELFF. CDR3 nucleotide sequence: TGTGCCGTTACAAACACAGGTCACACCGGGGAGCTGTTTTTT.